A single sample is the source of the 8 T cell receptor beta chains below, sequenced in a study of response to subunit inactivated influenza vaccine. TCRdb reanalysed the RT-PCR reads using MiXCR and keeps one entry per CDR3 protein. Of some 520,000 distinct CDR3 sequences in the sample, about 15% are singletons; the top ten hold approximately 3%. The source was CD4+ T cells sorted from PBMCs, collected less than 30 months after vaccination. All receptors derive from a man aged 50-75 years who received an inactivated influenza vaccine.

This clonotype was observed at least ten times. The chain recombines TRBV12-3 or TRBV12-4 with TRBJ2-1; either TRBD1 or TRBD2 may supply D (5 bases each). The CDR3 covers 16 residues. Trimming removed 3 bases at V and 7 bases at J, with 19 bases between. The CDR3 DNA reads TGTGCCAGCAGTTTGGATCAGGGTGTTTCGGGAAATGAGCAGTTCTTC. Its protein product is CASSLDQGVSGNEQFF.

The chain has TRBV4-3 and TRBJ1-1, with D unclear. The germline gives CDR1 LGHNA, CDR2 YSLEER. V was cut by 0 bases and J by 4 bases, with 18 bases left in between. This CDR3 region has 17 residues. This CDR3 is CASSQDLGWEVGTEAFF. CDR3 in DNA: TGCGCCAGCAGCCAAGATCTGGGTTGGGAGGTGGGCACTGAAGCTTTCTTT.

V gene TRBV7-8 combines with J gene TRBJ2-2; 9 bases are shared with TRBD1. This CDR3 is 15 amino acids long. Germline lookup yields CDR1 SGHVS and CDR2 FQNEAQ. Trimming took 4 bases from V and 4 from J; bases not matched to a gene: 4. CDR3 loop: CASSSRDRVTGELFF. The CDR3 DNA reads as TGTGCCAGCAGCTCCCGGGACAGGGTCACCGGGGAGCTGTTTTTT.

This clonotype was counted between two and nine times. This sequence joins TRBV5-5 and TRBJ2-4; 7 bases are shared with TRBD1. V gave up 1 base and J gave up 3 bases; unmatched junction bases: 4. This CDR3 is built from 15 residues. Germline CDR1 reads SGHKS; CDR2 reads YYEKEE (reference sequence). CDR3 protein: CASSLTGDVKNIQYF. The CDR3 coding sequence is TGTGCCAGCAGCTTGACAGGGGACGTCAAAAACATTCAGTACTTC. The variable domain in full, with the rest retrieved from reference TRBV5-5 and TRBJ2-4, is DAGVTQSPTHLIKTRGQQVTLRCSPISGHKSVSWYQQVLGQGPQFIFQYYEKEERGRGNFPDRFSARQFPNYSSELNVNALLLGDSALYLCASSLTGDVKNIQYFGAGTRLSVL.

Only a few counts were recorded for this clonotype. This rearrangement joins TRBV3-1 to TRBJ2-7; perhaps TRBD1 as D (5 bases). CDR3 size: 12 residues. Trimming shortened V by 2 bases and J by 6 bases, and 8 bases separated the two germline ends. Germline V gives CDR1 LGHDT, CDR2 YNNKEL (reference sequence). CDR3 DNA sequence: TGTGCCAGCAGCCAACAGGGCATCGAGCAGTACTTC. It translates to CASSQQGIEQYF.

This clonotype was counted at least ten times. J is TRBJ2-7 and V is TRBV3-1, with 7 bases lining up with TRBD2. CDR1 is LGHDT, CDR2 YNNKEL, per germline (reference sequence). V was pared by 4 bases and J by 3 bases, with 6 bases of the junction left unmatched. CDR3 length: 14 amino acids. This CDR3 reads CASSPGLVGYEQYF. CDR3 coding DNA: TGTGCCAGCAGCCCAGGACTAGTTGGCTACGAGCAGTACTTC.

This chain joins TRBV20-1 and TRBJ2-1; 9 bases align to TRBD1. The V gene end was trimmed by 5 bases and the J gene end by 8 bases; junction bases not matched to a gene: 10. Germline-derived CDR1 and CDR2 are DFQATT and SNEGSKA (reference sequence). The CDR3 runs to 14 residues. The CDR3 loop reads CSARHGTGFDEQFF. CDR3 DNA sequence: TGCAGTGCTCGACACGGGACAGGGTTTGATGAGCAGTTCTTC.

This clonotype has a handful of counts. The chain is built from TRBV20-1 and TRBJ1-6, with a tentative D call TRBD1 (6 bases). CDR3 length equals 17 residues. The V gene's germline CDR1 is DFQATT and CDR2 SNEGSKA (reference sequence). The ends were cut back, 3 bases at V and 1 base at J, with 16 bases in the middle. The CDR3 nucleotides are TGCAGTGCTAGCCCAGGGGCAGGAGGTTCCTATAATTCACCCCTCCACTTT. This gives the protein CSASPGAGGSYNSPLHF.